This entry lists 2 T cell receptor beta chains sequenced from one sample in a study of cytomegalovirus exposure and HLA in healthy donors (dated by TCRdb to 2016 to 2017). Receptor libraries were prepared by the immunoSEQ multiplex PCR assay. The multiplex PCR relied on a mix of 60 forward primers for TCR Vbeta segments and 13 reverse primers for TCR Jbeta segments. TCRdb provides this immuneACCESS table in a form limited to in-frame rearrangements. Some clones are lacking; in checked studies, under half of them reflect an unresolved V gene, and why the rest are absent is not known. For this sample there are some 130,000 clones; 83% appear just once. Roughly 1.2% of the sample rests with the top ten. The sample was PBMCs. The receptor source for this set is a girl aged 2 to 10 in good health and CMV-seronegative.

The chain couples TRBV19 to TRBJ1-2; the D gene is possibly TRBD1 (6 bases). CDR1 LNHDA and CDR2 SQIVND come from the germline V gene (reference sequence). V lost 5 bases to trimming and J lost 4 bases, with 8 bases between them. The CDR3 runs 12 residues. The CDR3 here is CASSGQFYGYTF. The CDR3 DNA is TGTGCCAGTAGTGGACAGTTCTATGGCTACACCTTC.

The rearrangement joins TRBV25-1 to TRBJ2-5; 9 nucleotides align to TRBD1. CDR1 and CDR2 from the germline V gene are MGHDK and SYGVNS. Trimming removed 3 bases from V and 6 bases from J; junction bases left unmatched: 8. The CDR3 is made up of 15 amino acids. For the CDR3, the DNA is TGTGCCAGCAGTGATCACCGGGACAGGGAACAGACCCAGTACTTC. Protein sequence: CASSDHRDREQTQYF.